What follows describes a single T cell receptor (beta chain). In the study's own analysis: Researchers report that nucleated cell counts were estimated from reference gene primer amplification. This table comes from immunoSEQ multiplex PCR, and its TCRdb copy is limited to in-frame clones, with some not included. V and J calls and clone size follow that table, whereas D and trimming were derived from the DNA. The sample has under 250,000 clones; roughly 88% are singletons. The data derive from a study of blood T cell repertoires in COVID-19. On the study more broadly: The samples span acute and convalescent COVID-19 from the United States, Italy and Spain. The analysed material was cDNA or gDNA that came from T cells, B-cell-depleted T cells, or PBMCs.

There are 16 residues in the CDR3. The germline CDR1 and CDR2 sequences are SNHLY and FYNNEI. Losses at the gene ends were 10 bases for V and 4 bases for J; bases not matched to a gene: 14. The clonotype originates from a man in his fifties or sixties with active or convalescent COVID-19. The sample consisted of peripheral blood. The chain recombines TRBV2 with TRBJ2-1; TRBD2 matches at 9 bases. The CDR3 sequence is CANGGGDLGSYNEQFF. CDR3 nucleotides: TGTGCCAACGGCGGGGGGGACCTCGGAAGTTACAATGAGCAGTTCTTC.